A selection of T cell receptor beta chains follows, all from one sample in a study of T-cell memory formation after mild COVID-19. TCRdb independently ran MiXCR on the 5' RACE reads; one entry per CDR3 protein. The sample consists of 110,000 to 150,000 distinct CDR3 sequences, 25% of them appearing once. Sequenced sample: PBMCs or a T cell subset sorted from them (not recorded which). Source of these receptors: an adult woman who had mild COVID-19 (a few samples of this study predate the infection). Cell type and time point are not known. Each CDR3 is given with its conserved first and last residue. D genes are given only for firm matches. Clone size appears in some rows only: once, few, many, or a class for an expanded clone.

v_gene: TRBV11-2; d_gene: NA; abundance: few; j_gene: TRBJ2-5; CDR3nt: TGTGCCAGCAGCTTAAATTCCCTAGAGACCCAGTACTTC; CDR3aa: CASSLNSLETQYF
v_gene: TRBV7-2; d_gene: TRBD2; abundance: few; j_gene: TRBJ2-7; CDR3nt: TGTGCCAGCAGCCCGGGACTAGCGGGAGGGCCCCACTACGAGCAGTACTTC; CDR3aa: CASSPGLAGGPHYEQYF
v_gene: TRBV27; d_gene: NA; abundance: NA; j_gene: TRBJ2-7; CDR3nt: TGTGCCAGCAGTTTAAGGGGACGGAACTACGAGCAGTACTTC; CDR3aa: CASSLRGRNYEQYF
v_gene: TRBV19; d_gene: NA; abundance: NA; j_gene: TRBJ1-2; CDR3nt: TGTGCCAGTAGTATGGCAGGCGACTATGGCTACACCTTC; CDR3aa: CASSMAGDYGYTF
v_gene: TRBV7-6; d_gene: NA; abundance: few; j_gene: TRBJ1-2; CDR3nt: TGTGCCAGCAGCTTAGTTGTTATGGATGGGGTCAGCGCCGATCACTATGGCTACACCTTC; CDR3aa: CASSLVVMDGVSADHYGYTF
v_gene: TRBV2; d_gene: NA; abundance: NA; j_gene: TRBJ1-1; CDR3nt: TGTGCCAGCAGTGACCCCAGGGTTATGAACACTGAAGCTTTCTTT; CDR3aa: CASSDPRVMNTEAFF
v_gene: TRBV7-6; d_gene: NA; abundance: NA; j_gene: TRBJ2-1; CDR3nt: TGTGCCAGCAGCTTAGGGGCCTACTCTTACAATGAGCAGTTCTTC; CDR3aa: CASSLGAYSYNEQFF
v_gene: TRBV7-7; d_gene: NA; abundance: NA; j_gene: TRBJ1-1; CDR3nt: TGTGCTAGCAGCTTATCGACGGGCCATGAAGCTTTCTTT; CDR3aa: CASSLSTGHEAFF
v_gene: TRBV20-1; d_gene: NA; abundance: once; j_gene: TRBJ2-1; CDR3nt: TGCAGAGCCCTAGGGGCCGTCCACAATGAGCAGTTCTTC; CDR3aa: CRALGAVHNEQFF
v_gene: TRBV19; d_gene: TRBD1; abundance: NA; j_gene: TRBJ1-1; CDR3nt: TGTGCCAGTAGTCCCGACAGGGGGTTGGACACTGAAGCTTTCTTT; CDR3aa: CASSPDRGLDTEAFF
v_gene: TRBV7-9; d_gene: TRBD1; abundance: few; j_gene: TRBJ1-1; CDR3nt: TGTGCCAGCAGCCCCCCAGGGGGGTGGAACACTGAAGCTTTCTTT; CDR3aa: CASSPPGGWNTEAFF
v_gene: TRBV10-3; d_gene: TRBD2; abundance: few; j_gene: TRBJ2-1; CDR3nt: TGTGCCATCAGTGAGCCCAACCCGACTAGCGGGAGGGCCGATGAGCAGTTCTTC; CDR3aa: CAISEPNPTSGRADEQFF
v_gene: TRBV5-1; d_gene: TRBD1; abundance: NA; j_gene: TRBJ1-1; CDR3nt: TGCGCCAGCAGCCTCGGGACAGGGTGGGACACTGAAGCTTTCTTT; CDR3aa: CASSLGTGWDTEAFF
v_gene: TRBV4-1; d_gene: TRBD2; abundance: NA; j_gene: TRBJ2-1; CDR3nt: TGCGCCAGCAGCCAAGCCGCTAGCGGGGCCTCCGCTGAGCAGTTCTTC; CDR3aa: CASSQAASGASAEQFF
v_gene: TRBV7-9; d_gene: TRBD2; abundance: NA; j_gene: TRBJ2-1; CDR3nt: TGTGCCAGCAGCTTCCTGTTAGCGGGAGGGAGCAATGAGCAGTTCTTC; CDR3aa: CASSFLLAGGSNEQFF
v_gene: TRBV4-3; d_gene: TRBD2; abundance: NA; j_gene: TRBJ2-7; CDR3nt: TGCGCCAGCAGCCATGGACTAGCGGACCACTACGAGCAGTACTTC; CDR3aa: CASSHGLADHYEQYF
v_gene: TRBV29-1; d_gene: NA; abundance: NA; j_gene: TRBJ2-5; CDR3nt: TGCAGCGTTGAGACAACGGAGACCCAGTACTTC; CDR3aa: CSVETTETQYF
v_gene: TRBV12-3/TRBV12-4; d_gene: NA; abundance: NA; j_gene: TRBJ1-1; CDR3nt: TGTGCCAGCACCGGGGGGCTATGGAACACTGAAGCTTTCTTT; CDR3aa: CASTGGLWNTEAFF